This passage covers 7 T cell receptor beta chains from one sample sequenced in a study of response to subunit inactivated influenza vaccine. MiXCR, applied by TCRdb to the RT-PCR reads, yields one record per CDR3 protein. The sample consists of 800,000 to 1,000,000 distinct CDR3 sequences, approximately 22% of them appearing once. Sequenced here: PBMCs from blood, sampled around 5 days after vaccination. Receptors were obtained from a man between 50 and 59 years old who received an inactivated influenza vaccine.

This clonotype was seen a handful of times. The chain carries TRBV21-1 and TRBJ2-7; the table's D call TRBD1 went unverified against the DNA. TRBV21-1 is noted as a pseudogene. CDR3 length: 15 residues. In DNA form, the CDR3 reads TGTGCCAGCAGTTGCGACAGGGGGAGCTCCTACGAGCAGTACTTC. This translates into CASSCDRGSSYEQYF.

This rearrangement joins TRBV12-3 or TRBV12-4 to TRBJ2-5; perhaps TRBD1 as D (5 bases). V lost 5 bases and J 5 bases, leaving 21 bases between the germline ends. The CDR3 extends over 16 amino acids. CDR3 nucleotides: TGTGCCAGCAGTCCCAGTGGGCCCCCAGCAGGGGAGACCCAGTACTTC. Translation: CASSPSGPPAGETQYF.

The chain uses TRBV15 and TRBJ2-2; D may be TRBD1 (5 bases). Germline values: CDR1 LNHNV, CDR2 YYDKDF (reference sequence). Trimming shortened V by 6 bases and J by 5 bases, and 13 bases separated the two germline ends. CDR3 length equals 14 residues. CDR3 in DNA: TGTGCCACCAGTCCCATTAGGGGTACCGGGGAGCTGTTTTTT. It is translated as CATSPIRGTGELFF.

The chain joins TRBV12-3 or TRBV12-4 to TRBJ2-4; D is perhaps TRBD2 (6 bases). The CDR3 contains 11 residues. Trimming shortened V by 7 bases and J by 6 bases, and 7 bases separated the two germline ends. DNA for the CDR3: TGTGCCAGCACCGGGGGAAACATTCAGTACTTC. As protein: CASTGGNIQYF.

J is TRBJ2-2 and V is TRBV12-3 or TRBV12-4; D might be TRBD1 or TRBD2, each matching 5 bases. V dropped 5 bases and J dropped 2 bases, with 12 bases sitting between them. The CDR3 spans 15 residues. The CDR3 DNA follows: TGTGCCAGCAGTCGCCGGGACGATAACACCGGGGAGCTGTTTTTT. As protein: CASSRRDDNTGELFF.

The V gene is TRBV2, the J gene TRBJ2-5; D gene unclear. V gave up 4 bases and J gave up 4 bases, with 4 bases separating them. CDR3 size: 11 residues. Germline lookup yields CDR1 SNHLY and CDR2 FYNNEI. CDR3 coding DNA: TGTGCCAGCAGTGGCATAGAGACCCAGTACTTC. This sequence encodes CASSGIETQYF.

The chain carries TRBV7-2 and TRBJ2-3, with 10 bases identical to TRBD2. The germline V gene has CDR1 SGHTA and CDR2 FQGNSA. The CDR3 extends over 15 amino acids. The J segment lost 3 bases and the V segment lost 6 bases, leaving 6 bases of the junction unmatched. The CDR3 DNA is TGTGCCAGCAGAAAACCGGGACTAGCGACAGATACGCAGTATTTT. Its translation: CASRKPGLATDTQYF.